Following are 6 T cell receptor beta chains from one sample sequenced in a study of T-cell memory formation after mild COVID-19. TCRdb called the 5' RACE reads again in MiXCR, with one record for every CDR3 protein. Of under 300,000 distinct CDR3 sequences in the sample, roughly 17% were seen once. Sequences were obtained from PBMCs or a T cell subset sorted from them (not recorded which). Receptors were obtained from a man between 18 and 35 years old who had mild COVID-19 (a few samples of this study predate the infection). Cell type and time point are not known.

Only a few counts were recorded for this clonotype. The rearrangement links TRBV5-1 to TRBJ1-6, with D perhaps TRBD1 (5 bases). Germline V CDR1 and CDR2: SGHRS, YFSETQ. This CDR3 has 14 amino acids. V was cut by 0 bases and J by 9 bases, with 10 bases left in between. CDR3 sequence (DNA): TGCGCCAGCAGCTTGGCCCAGGGAAGTTCACCCCTCCACTTT. As protein: CASSLAQGSSPLHF.

The CDR3 bases are TGCGCCAGCAGTGGTGGCGAGCGGGGGCGACCTAGCACAGATACGCAGTATTTT. Encoded protein: CASSGGERGRPSTDTQYF. This rearrangement joins TRBV5-1 to TRBJ2-3; 8 nucleotides line up with TRBD2. The CDR3 sequence is 18 residues long. Germline assignment: CDR1 SGHRS and CDR2 YFSETQ. Trimming at V came to 5 bases and at J to 0 bases, leaving 14 bases not matched to a gene.

The chain employs TRBV29-1 and TRBJ1-6; 9 bases are shared with TRBD1. The germline CDR1 and CDR2 sequences are SQVTM and ANQGSEA. Unmatched junction bases numbered 8, after V lost 6 bases and J lost 8 bases. The CDR3 loop spans 14 amino acids. The CDR3 bases are TGCAGCGTCAGGGACAGGGCCTGGGATTCACCCCTCCACTTT. This translates into CSVRDRAWDSPLHF.

This clonotype was picked up a small number of times. The chain recombines TRBV6-5 with TRBJ2-7; TRBD1 matches 9 bases. Germline-derived CDR1 and CDR2 are MNHEY and SVGAGI. There are 12 residues in the CDR3. V gave up 6 bases and J gave up 5 bases; unmatched junction bases: 2. In DNA, the CDR3 is TGTGCCAGCAGCGGACAGGGGAACGAGCAGTACTTC. Translation gives CASSGQGNEQYF.

There are a few counts of this clonotype. The rearrangement joins TRBV27 to TRBJ1-4; D not certain. The ends were cut back, 4 bases at V and 4 bases at J, with 19 bases in the middle. Looked up from germline, CDR1 is MNHEY and CDR2 is SMNVEV (reference sequence). The CDR3 is made up of 17 amino acids. The CDR3 here is CASSSRTNPVRNEKLFF. The CDR3 region has the DNA TGTGCCAGCAGTTCTCGGACGAATCCTGTTCGTAATGAAAAACTGTTTTTT.

The genes are TRBV24-1 and TRBJ1-2; no clear D gene. The CDR3 runs 14 residues. Germline CDR1 reads KGHDR; CDR2 reads SFDVKD. V lost 1 base to trimming and J lost 2 bases, with 7 bases between them. The CDR3 spells CATSDFGENYGYTF. In DNA form, the CDR3 reads TGTGCCACCAGTGATTTCGGAGAGAACTATGGCTACACCTTC.